These T cell receptor beta chains were read from a single sample in a study of blood T cells in healthy people across ages. TCRdb reprocessed the 5' RACE reads with MiXCR, giving one entry per CDR3 protein. Among approximately 1.5 million distinct CDR3 sequences listed, roughly 32% were seen once. The material sequenced was blood. Every receptor here comes from a woman in her 30s in good health. Both conserved end residues are part of each CDR3. The D gene is left open where the match is weak. For some rows the clone size is stated as once, few or many, or as a class when expanded; others skip it.

TRBJ1-1,-,TRBV6-2/TRBV6-3,-,CASRRHGDTEAFF,TGTGCCAGCAGGAGACACGGGGACACTGAAGCTTTCTTT
TRBJ2-3,-,TRBV29-1,many,CSVDRDQKTQYF,TGCAGCGTTGACCGAGACCAGAAGACGCAGTATTTT
TRBJ2-1,-,TRBV9,-,CASSVAEGYYHNEQFF,TGTGCCAGCAGCGTAGCTGAGGGATATTACCACAATGAGCAGTTCTTC
TRBJ2-5,TRBD1,TRBV11-3,once,CASSRDSDQETQYF,TGTGCCAGCAGCCGGGACAGTGATCAAGAGACCCAGTACTTC
TRBJ2-5,TRBD1,TRBV6-2/TRBV6-3,many,CASSRGTGAETQYF,TGTGCCAGCAGTCGAGGGACAGGGGCAGAGACCCAGTACTTC
TRBJ2-3,TRBD2,TRBV10-3,-,CAIGESSSGGARTQYF,TGTGCCATAGGTGAGTCGTCTAGCGGGGGGGCGCGAACGCAGTATTTT
TRBJ2-1,-,TRBV6-1,-,CASREISGGEQFF,TGTGCCAGCAGGGAGATTAGCGGAGGTGAGCAGTTCTTC
TRBJ2-7,-,TRBV4-1,many,CASSQETSYEQYF,TGCGCCAGCAGCCAGGAGACCTCCTACGAGCAGTACTTC
TRBJ2-7,-,TRBV27,-,CTSSFPTGEQYF,TGTACCAGCAGTTTTCCCACGGGTGAGCAGTACTTC
TRBJ2-2,-,TRBV5-1,-,CASKDGDGTGELFF,TGCGCCAGCAAGGACGGTGACGGCACCGGGGAGCTGTTTTTT
TRBJ2-3,-,TRBV29-1,few,CSVLRGPVTDAQYF,TGCAGCGTGTTGCGGGGGCCGGTCACAGATGCGCAGTATTTT
TRBJ1-1,-,TRBV6-1,-,CASSEKGRGVNTEAFF,TGTGCCAGCAGTGAAAAAGGCAGGGGCGTGAACACTGAAGCTTTCTTT
TRBJ2-4,-,TRBV28,-,CASSSTGTRPSGEQYF,TGTGCCAGCAGTTCTACCGGGACGCGCCCTTCGGGTGAGCAGTACTTC
TRBJ2-3,-,TRBV24-1,few,CATSDPRTSTDTQYF,TGTGCCACCAGTGACCCCAGGACTAGCACAGATACGCAGTATTTT
TRBJ2-3,TRBD2,TRBV25-1,-,CASSDFFREALEDTQYF,TGTGCCAGCAGTGATTTCTTCCGGGAGGCTTTGGAAGATACGCAGTATTTT
TRBJ2-7,-,TRBV18,-,CASSRSGLSYEQYF,TGTGCCAGCTCAAGATCCGGGCTCTCCTACGAGCAGTACTTC
TRBJ1-1,-,TRBV5-1,-,CASSLSMGTEAFF,TGCGCCAGCAGCTTGTCGATGGGAACTGAAGCTTTCTTT
TRBJ2-1,TRBD1,TRBV20-1,-,CSGPPLQGAVNEQFF,TGCAGTGGCCCCCCCCTACAGGGGGCGGTTAATGAGCAGTTCTTC
TRBJ2-7,-,TRBV3-1,-,CASSHMFYEQYF,TGTGCCAGCAGCCACATGTTCTACGAGCAGTACTTC
TRBJ2-1,TRBD2,TRBV7-9,-,CASSFSLLAGWDEQFF,TGTGCCAGCAGCTTTTCCCTGCTAGCGGGATGGGATGAGCAGTTCTTC
TRBJ1-4,-,TRBV6-5,-,CASSYPQTRATNEKLFF,TGTGCCAGCAGTTACCCTCAGACGCGGGCAACTAATGAAAAACTGTTTTTT
TRBJ2-5,-,TRBV20-1,few,CSAIGAGETQYF,TGCAGTGCTATAGGGGCTGGAGAGACCCAGTACTTC
TRBJ2-1,-,TRBV29-1,-,CNASLDGEQFF,TGCAACGCGTCCCTAGATGGTGAGCAGTTCTTC
TRBJ2-7,-,TRBV20-1,-,CSARGDGNSCEQYF,TGCAGTGCTAGAGGGGACGGGAACTCCTGCGAGCAGTACTTC
TRBJ1-5,-,TRBV6-1,-,CASSEGRWPQPQHF,TGTGCCAGCAGTGAAGGCAGATGGCCTCAGCCCCAGCATTTT
TRBJ1-1,-,TRBV5-1,few,CASSLAGDSSEAFF,TGCGCCAGCAGCTTGGCGGGGGATTCGTCTGAAGCTTTCTTT
TRBJ1-2,-,TRBV12-3/TRBV12-4,-,CASSSWTAGYTF,TGTGCCAGCAGCTCCTGGACAGCAGGCTACACCTTC
TRBJ2-3,-,TRBV10-3,-,CAISESGPTTDTQYF,TGTGCCATCAGTGAGTCCGGCCCTACCACAGATACGCAGTATTTT
TRBJ1-6,-,TRBV6-5,few,CASTTWESYNSPLHF,TGTGCCAGCACCACGTGGGAGTCCTATAATTCACCCCTCCACTTT
TRBJ2-1,-,TRBV6-4,-,CASSEASTRPNEQFF,TGTGCCAGCAGTGAAGCATCCACTAGACCCAATGAGCAGTTCTTC
TRBJ2-7,TRBD2,TRBV5-1,many,CASSPSGTSSYEQYF,TGTGCCAGCAGTCCTAGCGGGACGAGCTCCTACGAGCAGTACTTC
TRBJ2-7,TRBD2,TRBV20-1,-,CSARVGTSGSKQYF,TGCAGTGCTAGGGTTGGGACTAGCGGGAGTAAGCAGTACTTC
TRBJ2-3,TRBD2,TRBV9,-,CASSVAGGITDTQYF,TGTGCCAGCAGCGTAGCGGGAGGGATCACAGATACGCAGTATTTT
TRBJ2-7,-,TRBV5-1,many,CASSSGQVGEQYF,TGCGCCAGCAGCTCGGGGCAGGTTGGCGAGCAGTACTTC
TRBJ1-2,-,TRBV21-1,few,CASSKSGQGITFNYGYTF,TGTGCCAGCAGCAAATCTGGACAGGGGATAACTTTTAACTATGGCTACACCTTC
TRBJ2-3,TRBD2,TRBV9,many,CASSVEAGGPRTQYF,TGTGCCAGCAGCGTAGAAGCGGGGGGGCCGCGTACGCAGTATTTT
TRBJ1-1,-,TRBV10-3,-,CAINSGNTEAFF,TGTGCCATCAACTCAGGGAACACTGAAGCTTTCTTT
TRBJ2-1,-,TRBV6-1,few,CASRPRTFDEQFF,TGTGCCAGCAGACCAAGGACATTCGATGAGCAGTTCTTC
TRBJ1-1,TRBD1,TRBV24-1,-,CATRGTGPEAFF,TGTGCCACCAGGGGGACAGGGCCTGAAGCTTTCTTT
TRBJ2-1,-,TRBV20-1,-,CSARDDTGSSYNEQFF,TGCAGTGCTAGAGATGATACTGGTAGCTCCTACAATGAGCAGTTCTTC
TRBJ2-3,TRBD2,TRBV9,-,CASSVGKRGGSTDTQYF,TGTGCCAGCAGCGTAGGAAAGCGGGGCGGTAGCACAGATACGCAGTATTTT
TRBJ2-1,-,TRBV10-3,few,CAISGGTLNNEQFF,TGTGCCATCAGTGGGGGGACTCTAAACAATGAGCAGTTCTTC
TRBJ2-1,-,TRBV5-1,-,CASSGGDSYNEQFF,TGCGCCAGCAGTGGAGGGGACTCTTACAATGAGCAGTTCTTC
TRBJ1-2,TRBD1,TRBV29-1,-,CSVEDWGQGSDYTF,TGCAGCGTTGAAGATTGGGGACAGGGAAGTGACTACACCTTC
TRBJ2-1,-,TRBV4-2,many,CASSPSGQNNNEQFF,TGTGCCAGCAGCCCGAGCGGACAGAACAACAATGAGCAGTTCTTC
TRBJ2-1,-,TRBV9,few,CASSPGDSNDEQFF,TGTGCCAGCAGCCCGGGGGACAGTAACGACGAGCAGTTCTTC
TRBJ1-1,-,TRBV30,few,CAWSQDDTEVFF,TGTGCCTGGAGCCAGGATGACACTGAAGTTTTCTTT
TRBJ2-3,-,TRBV6-5,-,CAVGTDTGTQYF,TGTGCTGTAGGGACCGACACAGGTACGCAGTATTTT
TRBJ2-5,-,TRBV29-1,-,CSVYEPGLGETQYF,TGCAGCGTCTACGAACCAGGGTTGGGAGAGACCCAGTACTTC
TRBJ1-1,-,TRBV7-9,few,CASSIKDEAFF,TGTGCCAGCAGCATTAAGGATGAAGCTTTCTTT
TRBJ2-7,-,TRBV20-1,-,CSARGISWEEQYF,TGCAGTGCTAGAGGAATCAGCTGGGAGGAGCAGTACTTC
TRBJ2-5,-,TRBV29-1,many,CSVEAYRVRPQETQYF,TGCAGCGTTGAAGCCTACAGGGTTAGGCCTCAAGAGACCCAGTACTTC
TRBJ2-5,TRBD1,TRBV9,few,CASSVAQGGTQYF,TGTGCCAGCAGCGTAGCACAGGGGGGGACCCAGTACTTC
TRBJ2-7,-,TRBV27,few,CASSFLARRSEQYF,TGTGCCAGCAGTTTCCTTGCAAGGAGGAGTGAGCAGTACTTC
TRBJ2-4,-,TRBV6-1,few,CASSDPLRGWTIAKNIQYF,TGTGCCAGCAGTGACCCCCTCCGGGGTTGGACCATAGCCAAAAACATTCAGTACTTC
TRBJ2-3,-,TRBV5-3,few,CASSQRWRGPLGTDTQYF,TGCGCCAGCAGCCAACGGTGGAGAGGGCCCTTGGGCACAGATACGCAGTATTTT
TRBJ1-2,-,TRBV20-1,few,CSARGSTGYGYTF,TGCAGTGCTAGGGGTTCGACGGGCTATGGCTACACCTTC
TRBJ2-3,TRBD2,TRBV5-1,few,CASSPGLVGSDTQYF,TGCGCCAGCAGCCCGGGACTAGTTGGATCAGATACGCAGTATTTT
TRBJ2-7,TRBD1,TRBV24-1,few,CATSDPRTGVYEQYF,TGTGCCACCAGTGACCCCCGGACAGGGGTCTACGAGCAGTACTTC